One and the same sample provided the 12 T cell receptor beta chains below, sequenced in a study of blood T cells in healthy people across ages. Primers used in a second PCR of about 6 to 12 cycles were a sample-barcoded 5' primer and a J-beta primer mix. Via MiXCR, TCRdb re-called the 5' RACE reads, giving one row per CDR3 protein. Among some 940,000 distinct CDR3 sequences, 25% to 30% were seen once, and the ten largest hold 10%. This sample was also put to use in a study of T cells of mothers and their children.

Material for sequencing was blood. These receptors were obtained from a woman aged 35 to 49 in good health.

The CDR3 DNA follows: TGTGCCAGCCTTCAACAGGGGGATGAGCAGTTCTTC. It specifies CASLQQGDEQFF. The J gene is TRBJ2-1, the V gene TRBV7-2; TRBD1 aligns across 8 bases. Germline-derived CDR1 and CDR2 are SGHTA and FQGNSA. The CDR3 covers 12 residues. The ends lost 8 bases at V and 8 bases at J; junction bases unmatched: 5. Supplemented by reference TRBV7-2 and TRBJ2-1, the full variable domain reads GAGVSQSPSNKVTEKGKDVELRCDPISGHTALYWYRQSLGQGLEFLIYFQGNSAPDKSGLPSDRFSAERTGGSVSTLTIQRTQQEDSAVYLCASLQQGDEQFFGPGTRLTVL.

About this clonotype: A much larger clone lies a single base off, so this may be a read error. The V and J genes are TRBV28 and TRBJ1-4; no clear D gene. This CDR3 has 12 amino acids. Germline-derived CDR1 and CDR2 are MDHEN and SYDVKM. The CDR3 sequence: CVSSLYSDKLFF. CDR3 bases: TGTGTCAGCAGTTTATATTCGGACAAACTGTTTTTT.

This clonotype came up a few times. The chain uses TRBV4-3 and TRBJ1-5; no definite D call. This CDR3 region has 14 residues. V shed 1 base and J shed 5 bases, with 9 bases lying between them. The V gene's germline CDR1 is LGHNA and CDR2 YSLEER. CDR3 sequence reads: CASSQGVSYQPQHF. The DNA of the CDR3 is TGCGCCAGCAGCCAAGGGGTCAGTTATCAGCCCCAGCATTTT.

In regard to this clonotype: A much larger clone is a single base away; this may be a read error. This chain's CDR3 is CAWSVGGLAVGNEQFF. The CDR3 DNA is TGTGCCTGGAGTGTGGGGGGACTAGCGGTAGGAAATGAGCAGTTCTTC. The chain links TRBV30 to TRBJ2-1, with 11 bases identical to TRBD2. The CDR3 has 16 amino acids. The V and J ends lost 0 bases and 7 bases, in that order; junction bases with no gene match: 8. Germline assignment: CDR1 GTSNPN and CDR2 SVGIG (reference sequence).

In this sample, this clonotype turned up many times. The V gene is TRBV7-3, the J gene TRBJ1-2, with D possibly matching TRBD1 (5 bases). The V end was cut by 5 bases, the J end by 8 bases, with 15 bases between. Germline V gene data show CDR1 as SGHTA and CDR2 as FQGTGA. The CDR3 has 13 residues. This CDR3 reads CASSPGGSKGYTF. For the CDR3, the DNA is TGTGCCAGCAGCCCGGGGGGTTCTAAGGGCTACACCTTC. Drawing the rest from reference TRBV7-3 and TRBJ1-2, the complete variable domain is GAGVSQTPSNKVTEKGKYVELRCDPISGHTALYWYRQSLGQGPEFLIYFQGTGAADDSGLPNDRFFAVRPEGSVSTLKIQRTERGDSAVYLCASSPGGSKGYTFGSGTRLTVV.

This clonotype was seen just once. The J gene is TRBJ2-1, the V gene TRBV20-1; 10 positions agree with TRBD2. Trimming at V came to 2 bases and at J to 8 bases, leaving 6 bases not matched to a gene. The CDR3 length is 14 residues. The germline V gene has CDR1 DFQATT and CDR2 SNEGSKA (reference sequence). CDR3 DNA: TGCAGTGCTAGACGAGCGGGGGGGTGGGATGAGCAGTTCTTC. Its protein product is CSARRAGGWDEQFF.

Regarding this clonotype: A much larger clonotype is one base distant, so this may be a read error. This rearrangement joins TRBV3-1 to TRBJ2-5; D might be TRBD2 (6 bases). The J call may not be correct, given that the DNA end is closer to TRBJ2-7. The germline CDR1 and CDR2 sequences are LGHDT and YNNKEL (reference sequence). The CDR3 totals 15 residues. The CDR3 region is CASSQDATSFYEQYF. The CDR3 DNA is TGTGCCAGCAGCCAAGATGCGACTAGTTTCTACGAGCAGTACTTC.

The J gene is TRBJ2-7, the V gene TRBV7-6, with no clear D. Trimming stripped 7 bases from V and 0 bases from J, with 13 bases between. The V gene's germline CDR1 is SGHVS and CDR2 FNYEAQ. The CDR3 totals 14 residues. The chain's CDR3 is CASTPAESSYEQYF. CDR3 bases: TGTGCCAGCACCCCAGCCGAGAGCTCCTACGAGCAGTACTTC.

The rearrangement joins TRBV5-1 to TRBJ1-2; D may be TRBD1 (5 bases). Trimming took 0 bases from V and 5 from J, leaving 11 bases between them. CDR1 is SGHRS and CDR2 is YFSETQ in the germline V gene. CDR3 size: 14 residues. The DNA for the CDR3 is TGCGCCAGCAGCTTGGAAAGGGGATTATATGGCTACACCTTC. Translated: CASSLERGLYGYTF.

The V call is TRBV20-1, the J call TRBJ2-7, with 7 bases aligning to TRBD1. Germline CDR1 is DFQATT and CDR2 is SNEGSKA (reference sequence). Trimming took 3 bases from V and 4 from J; bases not matched to a gene: 9. The CDR3 extends over 14 amino acids. The CDR3, as DNA: TGCAGTGCTAGCCGGTTGGGACAGTTATACGAGCAGTACTTC. This codes for CSASRLGQLYEQYF.

In the case of this clonotype: A much larger clone differs by one base, so this may be a read error. This sequence joins TRBV29-1 and TRBJ2-6, with unresolved D. The CDR3 has 14 residues. Germline CDR1 SQVTM, CDR2 ANQGSEA. CDR3 nucleotide sequence: TGCAACGTCGGCGGCTACTCTGGGGCCAACGTCCTGACTTTC. Translating gives CNVGGYSGANVLTF.

This clonotype came up many times. V gene TRBV28 combines with J gene TRBJ2-4; D uncertain. Germline lookup yields CDR1 MDHEN and CDR2 SYDVKM. This CDR3 has 13 residues. Trimming took 8 bases from V and 8 from J, leaving 16 bases between them. CDR3 in DNA: TGTGCCAGCGAAGCCGGACCATCGGACATTCAGTACTTC. Encoded protein: CASEAGPSDIQYF. The variable domain in full, completed from reference TRBV28 and TRBJ2-4, reads DVKVTQSSRYLVKRTGEKVFLECVQDMDHENMFWYRQDPGLGLRLIYFSYDVKMKEKGDIPEGYSVSREKKERFSLILESASTNQTSMYLCASEAGPSDIQYFGAGTRLSVL.